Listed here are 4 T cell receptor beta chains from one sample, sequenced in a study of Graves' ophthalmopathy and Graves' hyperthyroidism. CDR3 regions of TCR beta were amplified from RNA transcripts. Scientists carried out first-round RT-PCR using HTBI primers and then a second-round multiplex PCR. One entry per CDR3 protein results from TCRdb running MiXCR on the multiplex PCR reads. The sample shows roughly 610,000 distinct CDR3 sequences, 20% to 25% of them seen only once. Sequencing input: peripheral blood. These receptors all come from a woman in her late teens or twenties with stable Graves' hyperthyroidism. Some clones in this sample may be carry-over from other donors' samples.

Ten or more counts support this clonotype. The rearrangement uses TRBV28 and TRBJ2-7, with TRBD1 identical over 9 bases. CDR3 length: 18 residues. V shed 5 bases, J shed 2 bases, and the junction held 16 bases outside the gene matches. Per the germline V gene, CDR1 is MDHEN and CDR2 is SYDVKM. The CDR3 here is CASSPAGTGYDSAYEQYF. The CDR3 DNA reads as TGTGCCAGCAGTCCCGCCGGGACAGGGTACGACTCGGCCTACGAGCAGTACTTC.

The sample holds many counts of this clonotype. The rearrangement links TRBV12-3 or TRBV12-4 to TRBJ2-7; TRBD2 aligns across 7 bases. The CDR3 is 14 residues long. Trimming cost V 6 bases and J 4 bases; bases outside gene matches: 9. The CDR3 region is CASSPPWGGYEQYF. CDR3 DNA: TGTGCCAGCAGCCCCCCGTGGGGAGGGTACGAGCAGTACTTC.

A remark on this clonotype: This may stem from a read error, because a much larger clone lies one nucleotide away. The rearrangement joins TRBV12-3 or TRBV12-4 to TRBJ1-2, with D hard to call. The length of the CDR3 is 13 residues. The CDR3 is CTSSLGQALGYTF. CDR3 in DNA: TGTACCAGCAGTTTAGGGCAGGCCCTTGGCTACACCTTC.

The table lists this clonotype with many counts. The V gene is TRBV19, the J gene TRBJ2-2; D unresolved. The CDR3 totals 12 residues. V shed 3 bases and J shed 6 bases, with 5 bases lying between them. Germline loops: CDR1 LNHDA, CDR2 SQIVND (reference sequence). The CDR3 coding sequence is TGTGCCAGTAGTATGGGTCCCGGGGAGCTGTTTTTT. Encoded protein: CASSMGPGELFF.